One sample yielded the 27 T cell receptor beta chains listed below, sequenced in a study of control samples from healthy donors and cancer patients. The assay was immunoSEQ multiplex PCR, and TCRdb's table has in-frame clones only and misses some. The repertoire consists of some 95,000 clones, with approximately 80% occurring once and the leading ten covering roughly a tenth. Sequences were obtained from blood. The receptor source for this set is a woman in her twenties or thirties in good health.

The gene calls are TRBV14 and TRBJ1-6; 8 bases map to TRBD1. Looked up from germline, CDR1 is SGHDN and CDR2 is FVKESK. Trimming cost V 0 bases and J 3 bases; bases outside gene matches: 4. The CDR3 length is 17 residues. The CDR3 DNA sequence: TGTGCCAGCAGCCAAGATAGAGGACAGGGCTATAATTCACCCCTCCACTTT. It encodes CASSQDRGQGYNSPLHF.

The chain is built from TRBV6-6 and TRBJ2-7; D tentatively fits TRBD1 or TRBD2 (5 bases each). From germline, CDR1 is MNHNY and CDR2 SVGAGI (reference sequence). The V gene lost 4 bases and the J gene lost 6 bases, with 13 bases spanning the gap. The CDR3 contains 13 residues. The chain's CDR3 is CASSSWDRGEQYF. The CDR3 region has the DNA TGTGCCAGCAGTTCGTGGGACCGGGGCGAGCAGTACTTC.

CDR3 region: CASSLQAGYNEKLFF. The CDR3 nucleotides read TGTGCCAGCAGCTTACAGGCGGGCTATAATGAAAAACTGTTTTTT. The rearrangement joins TRBV13 to TRBJ1-4; D gene unclear. This CDR3 contains 15 residues. Trimming stripped 2 bases from V and 4 bases from J, with 11 bases between. Germline lookup yields CDR1 PRHDT and CDR2 FYEKMQ (reference sequence).

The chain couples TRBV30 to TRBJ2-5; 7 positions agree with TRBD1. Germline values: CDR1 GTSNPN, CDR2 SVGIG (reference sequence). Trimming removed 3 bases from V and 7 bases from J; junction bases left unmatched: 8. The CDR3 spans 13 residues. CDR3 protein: CAWRKGAMGTQYF. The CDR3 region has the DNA TGTGCCTGGAGAAAGGGGGCGATGGGGACCCAGTACTTC.

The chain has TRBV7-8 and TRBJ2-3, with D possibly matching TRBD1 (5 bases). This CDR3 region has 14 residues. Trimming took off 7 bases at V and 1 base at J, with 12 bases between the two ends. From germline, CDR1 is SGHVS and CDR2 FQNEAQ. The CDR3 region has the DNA TGTGCCAGCAATGCCAGGGAACGCACAGATACGCAGTATTTT. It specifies CASNARERTDTQYF.

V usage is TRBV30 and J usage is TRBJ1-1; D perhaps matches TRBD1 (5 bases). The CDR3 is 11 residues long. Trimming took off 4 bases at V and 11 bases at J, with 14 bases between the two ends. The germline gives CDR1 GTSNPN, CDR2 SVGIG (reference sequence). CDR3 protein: CAWKEVGVAFF. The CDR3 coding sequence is TGTGCCTGGAAAGAGGTGGGGGTCGCTTTCTTT.

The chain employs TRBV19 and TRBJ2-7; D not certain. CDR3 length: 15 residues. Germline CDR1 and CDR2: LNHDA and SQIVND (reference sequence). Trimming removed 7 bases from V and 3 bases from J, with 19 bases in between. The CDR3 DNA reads TGTGCCAGTACGGACGCTTACGGCACCGGCTACGAGCAGTACTTC. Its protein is CASTDAYGTGYEQYF. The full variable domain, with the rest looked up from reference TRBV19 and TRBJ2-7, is DGGITQSPKYLFRKEGQNVTLSCEQNLNHDAMYWYRQDPGQGLRLIYYSQIVNDFQKGDIAEGYSVSREKKESFPLTVTSAQKNPTAFYLCASTDAYGTGYEQYFGPGTRLTVT.

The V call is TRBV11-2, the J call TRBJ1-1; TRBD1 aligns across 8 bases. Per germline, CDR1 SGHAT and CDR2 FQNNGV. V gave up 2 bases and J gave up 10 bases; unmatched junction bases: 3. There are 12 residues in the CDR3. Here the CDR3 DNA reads TGTGCCAGCAGCTTACAGGGGGCAGTAGCTTTCTTT. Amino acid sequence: CASSLQGAVAFF.

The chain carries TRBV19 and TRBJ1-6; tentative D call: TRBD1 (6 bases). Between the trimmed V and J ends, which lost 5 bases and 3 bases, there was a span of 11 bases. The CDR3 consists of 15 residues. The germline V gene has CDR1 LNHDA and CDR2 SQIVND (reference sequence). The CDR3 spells CASSQGQNYNSPLHF. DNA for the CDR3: TGTGCCAGTAGTCAAGGACAGAACTATAATTCACCCCTCCACTTT.

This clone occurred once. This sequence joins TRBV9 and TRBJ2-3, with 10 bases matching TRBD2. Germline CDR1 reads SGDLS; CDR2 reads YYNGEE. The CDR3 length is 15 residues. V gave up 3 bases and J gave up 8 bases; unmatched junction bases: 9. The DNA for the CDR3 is TGTGCCAGCAGCGGTAGCGGGGGGCGGGCGGTTACGCAGTATTTT. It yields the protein CASSGSGGRAVTQYF. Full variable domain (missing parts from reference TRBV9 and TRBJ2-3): DSGVTQTPKHLITATGQRVTLRCSPRSGDLSVYWYQQSLDQGLQFLIQYYNGEERAKGNILERFSAQQFPDLHSELNLSSLELGDSALYFCASSGSGGRAVTQYFGPGTRLTVL.

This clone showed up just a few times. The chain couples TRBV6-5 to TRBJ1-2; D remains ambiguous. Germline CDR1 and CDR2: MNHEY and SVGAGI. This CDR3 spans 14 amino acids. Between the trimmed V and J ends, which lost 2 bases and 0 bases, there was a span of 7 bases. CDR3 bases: TGTGCCAGCAGTTACAACGGCGCTAACTATGGCTACACCTTC. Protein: CASSYNGANYGYTF.

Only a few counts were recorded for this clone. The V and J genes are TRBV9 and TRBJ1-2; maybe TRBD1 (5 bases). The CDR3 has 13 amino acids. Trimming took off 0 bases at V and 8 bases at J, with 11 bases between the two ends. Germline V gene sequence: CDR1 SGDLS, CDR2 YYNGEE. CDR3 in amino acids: CASSVESGLGYTF. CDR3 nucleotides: TGTGCCAGCAGCGTAGAATCGGGGCTCGGCTACACCTTC.

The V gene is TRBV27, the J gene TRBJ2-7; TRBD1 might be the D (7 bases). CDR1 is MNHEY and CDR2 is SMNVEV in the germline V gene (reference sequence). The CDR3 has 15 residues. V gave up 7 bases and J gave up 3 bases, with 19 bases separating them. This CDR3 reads CASTPEPGGIYEQYF. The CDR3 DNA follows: TGTGCCAGCACCCCCGAACCAGGGGGGATCTACGAGCAGTACTTC.

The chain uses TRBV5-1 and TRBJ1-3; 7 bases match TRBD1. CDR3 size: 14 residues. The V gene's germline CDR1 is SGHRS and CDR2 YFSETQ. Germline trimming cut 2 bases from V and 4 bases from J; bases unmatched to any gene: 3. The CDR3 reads CASSFTGVGNTIYF. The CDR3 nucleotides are TGCGCCAGCAGCTTCACAGGGGTGGGAAACACCATATATTTT.

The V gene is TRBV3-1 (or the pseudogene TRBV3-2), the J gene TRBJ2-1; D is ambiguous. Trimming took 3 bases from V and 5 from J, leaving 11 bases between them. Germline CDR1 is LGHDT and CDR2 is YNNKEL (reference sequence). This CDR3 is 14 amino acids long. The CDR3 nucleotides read TGTGCCAGCAGCCACATCACAGATAACAATGAGCAGTTCTTC. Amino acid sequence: CASSHITDNNEQFF.

In DNA form, the CDR3 reads TGTGCCAGCAGCGTGACAGGACCTAATGAAAAACTGTTTTTT. It yields the protein CASSVTGPNEKLFF. This chain joins TRBV9 and TRBJ1-4, with a possible D match to TRBD1 (6 bases). V lost 2 bases and J 3 bases, leaving 8 bases between the germline ends. In germline, CDR1 is SGDLS, CDR2 YYNGEE. The CDR3 spans 14 residues.

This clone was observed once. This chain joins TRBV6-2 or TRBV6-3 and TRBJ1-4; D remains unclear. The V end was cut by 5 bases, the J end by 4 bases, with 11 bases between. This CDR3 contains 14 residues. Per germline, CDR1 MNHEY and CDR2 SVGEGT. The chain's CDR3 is CASSRTALNEKLFF. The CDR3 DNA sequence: TGTGCCAGCAGTCGTACAGCGCTTAATGAAAAACTGTTTTTT.

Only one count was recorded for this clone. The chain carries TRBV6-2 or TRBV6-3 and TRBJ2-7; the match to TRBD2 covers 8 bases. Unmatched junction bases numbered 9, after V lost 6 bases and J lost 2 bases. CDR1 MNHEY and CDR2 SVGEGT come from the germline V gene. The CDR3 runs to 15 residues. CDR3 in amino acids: CASSTRGTRTYEQYF. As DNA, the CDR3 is TGTGCCAGCAGCACACGGGGGACTAGAACCTACGAGCAGTACTTC.

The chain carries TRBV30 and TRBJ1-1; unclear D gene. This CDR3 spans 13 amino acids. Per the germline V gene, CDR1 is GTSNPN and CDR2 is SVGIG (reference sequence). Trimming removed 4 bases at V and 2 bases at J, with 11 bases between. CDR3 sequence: CAWTLRLNTEAFF. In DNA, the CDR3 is TGTGCCTGGACCCTACGACTTAACACTGAAGCTTTCTTT.

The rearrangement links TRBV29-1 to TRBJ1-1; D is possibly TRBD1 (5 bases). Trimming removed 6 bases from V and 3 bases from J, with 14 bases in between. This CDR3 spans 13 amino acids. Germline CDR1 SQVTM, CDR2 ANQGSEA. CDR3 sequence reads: CSVCRVLDTEAFF. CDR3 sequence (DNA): TGCAGCGTCTGCAGGGTGTTGGACACTGAAGCTTTCTTT.

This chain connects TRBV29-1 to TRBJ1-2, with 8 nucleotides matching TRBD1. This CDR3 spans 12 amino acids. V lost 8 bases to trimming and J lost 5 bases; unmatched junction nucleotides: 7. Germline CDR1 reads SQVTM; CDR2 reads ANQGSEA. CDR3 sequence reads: CSSRQGTYGYTF. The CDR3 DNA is TGCAGCTCCCGACAGGGGACGTATGGCTACACCTTC.

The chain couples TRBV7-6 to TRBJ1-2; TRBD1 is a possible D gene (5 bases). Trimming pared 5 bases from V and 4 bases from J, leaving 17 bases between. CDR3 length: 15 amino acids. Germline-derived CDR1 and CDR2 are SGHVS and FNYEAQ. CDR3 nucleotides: TGTGCCAGCAGCCCTACTCCCGACAGCCTCTATGGCTACACCTTC. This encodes CASSPTPDSLYGYTF.

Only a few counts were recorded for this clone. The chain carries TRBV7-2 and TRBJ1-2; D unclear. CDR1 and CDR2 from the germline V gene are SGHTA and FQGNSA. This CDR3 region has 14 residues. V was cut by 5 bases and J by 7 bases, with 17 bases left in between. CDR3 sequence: CASSTTIGLGGYTF. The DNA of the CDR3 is TGTGCCAGCAGCACAACGATCGGGTTGGGTGGCTACACCTTC.

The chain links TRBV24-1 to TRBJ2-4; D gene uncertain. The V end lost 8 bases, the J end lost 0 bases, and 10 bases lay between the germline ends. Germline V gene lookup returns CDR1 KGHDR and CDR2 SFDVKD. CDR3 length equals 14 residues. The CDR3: CATNTTLAKNIQYF. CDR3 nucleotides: TGTGCCACCAACACCACCTTAGCCAAAAACATTCAGTACTTC.

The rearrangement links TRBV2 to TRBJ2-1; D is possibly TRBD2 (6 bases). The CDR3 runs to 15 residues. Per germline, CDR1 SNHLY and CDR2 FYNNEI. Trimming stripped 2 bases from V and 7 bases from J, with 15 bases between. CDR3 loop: CASSESGLGRNEQFF. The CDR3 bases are TGTGCCAGCAGTGAATCCGGACTGGGGAGGAATGAGCAGTTCTTC.

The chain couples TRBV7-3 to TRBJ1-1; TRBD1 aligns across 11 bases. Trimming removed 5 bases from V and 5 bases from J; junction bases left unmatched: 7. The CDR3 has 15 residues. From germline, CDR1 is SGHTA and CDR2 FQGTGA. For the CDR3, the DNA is TGTGCCAGCAGCCCGGACAGGGGGCGTTATACTGAAGCTTTCTTT. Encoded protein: CASSPDRGRYTEAFF. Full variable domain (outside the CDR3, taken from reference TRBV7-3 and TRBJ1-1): GAGVSQTPSNKVTEKGKYVELRCDPISGHTALYWYRQSLGQGPEFLIYFQGTGAADDSGLPNDRFFAVRPEGSVSTLKIQRTERGDSAVYLCASSPDRGRYTEAFFGQGTRLTVV.

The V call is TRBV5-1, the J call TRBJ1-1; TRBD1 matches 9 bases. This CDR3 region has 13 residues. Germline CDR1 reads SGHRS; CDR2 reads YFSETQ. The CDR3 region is CSSSVDRGTEAFF. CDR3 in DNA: TGCTCATCCTCGGTGGACAGGGGCACTGAAGCTTTCTTT.